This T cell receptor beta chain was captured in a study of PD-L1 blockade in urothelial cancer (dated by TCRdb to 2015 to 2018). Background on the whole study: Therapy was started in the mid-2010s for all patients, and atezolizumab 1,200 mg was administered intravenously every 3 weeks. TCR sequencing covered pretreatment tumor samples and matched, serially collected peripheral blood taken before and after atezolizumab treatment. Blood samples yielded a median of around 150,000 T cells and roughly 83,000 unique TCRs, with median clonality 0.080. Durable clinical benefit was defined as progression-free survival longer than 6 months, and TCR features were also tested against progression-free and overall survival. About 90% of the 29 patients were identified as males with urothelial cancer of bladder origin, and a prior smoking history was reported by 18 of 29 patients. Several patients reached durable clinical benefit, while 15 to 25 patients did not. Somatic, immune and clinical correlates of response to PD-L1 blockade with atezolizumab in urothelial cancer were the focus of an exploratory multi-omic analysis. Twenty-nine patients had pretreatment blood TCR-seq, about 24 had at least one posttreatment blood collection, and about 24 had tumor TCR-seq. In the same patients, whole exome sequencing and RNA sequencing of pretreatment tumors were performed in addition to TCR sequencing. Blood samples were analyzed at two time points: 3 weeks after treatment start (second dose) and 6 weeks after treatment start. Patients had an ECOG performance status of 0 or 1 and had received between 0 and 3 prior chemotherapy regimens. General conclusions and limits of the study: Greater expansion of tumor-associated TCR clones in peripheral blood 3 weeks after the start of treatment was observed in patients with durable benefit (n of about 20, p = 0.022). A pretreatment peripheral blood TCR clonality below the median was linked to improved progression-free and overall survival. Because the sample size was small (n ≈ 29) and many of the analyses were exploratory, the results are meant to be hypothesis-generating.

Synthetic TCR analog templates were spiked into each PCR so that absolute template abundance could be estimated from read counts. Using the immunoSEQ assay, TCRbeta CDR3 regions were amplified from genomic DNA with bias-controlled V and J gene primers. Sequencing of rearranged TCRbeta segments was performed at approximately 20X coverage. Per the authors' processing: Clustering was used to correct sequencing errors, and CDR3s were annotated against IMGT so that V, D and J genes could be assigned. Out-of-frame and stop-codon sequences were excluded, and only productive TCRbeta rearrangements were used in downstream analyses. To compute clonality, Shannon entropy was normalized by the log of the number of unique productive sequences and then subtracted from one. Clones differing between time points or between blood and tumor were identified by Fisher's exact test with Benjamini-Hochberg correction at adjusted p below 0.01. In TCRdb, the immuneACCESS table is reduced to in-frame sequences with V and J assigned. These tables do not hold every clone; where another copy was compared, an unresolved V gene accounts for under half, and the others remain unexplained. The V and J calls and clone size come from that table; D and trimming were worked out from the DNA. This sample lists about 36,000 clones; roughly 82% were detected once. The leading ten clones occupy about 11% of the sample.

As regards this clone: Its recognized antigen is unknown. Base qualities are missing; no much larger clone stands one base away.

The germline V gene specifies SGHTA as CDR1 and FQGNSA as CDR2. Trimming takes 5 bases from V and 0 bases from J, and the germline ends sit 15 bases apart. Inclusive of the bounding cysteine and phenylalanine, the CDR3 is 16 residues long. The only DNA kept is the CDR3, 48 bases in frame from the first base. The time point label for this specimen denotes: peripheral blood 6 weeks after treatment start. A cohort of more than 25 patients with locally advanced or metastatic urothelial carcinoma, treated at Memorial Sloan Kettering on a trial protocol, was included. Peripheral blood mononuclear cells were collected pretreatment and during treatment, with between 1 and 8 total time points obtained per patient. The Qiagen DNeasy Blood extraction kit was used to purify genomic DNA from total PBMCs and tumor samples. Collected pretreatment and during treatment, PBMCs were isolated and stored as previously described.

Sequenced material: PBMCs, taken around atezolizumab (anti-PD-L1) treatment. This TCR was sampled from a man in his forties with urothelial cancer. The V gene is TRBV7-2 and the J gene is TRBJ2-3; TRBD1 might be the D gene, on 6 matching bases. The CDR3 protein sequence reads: CASSQKDSSSTDTQYF. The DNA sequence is TGTGCCAGCAGCCAGAAGGACAGTTCTAGCACAGATACGCAGTATTTT.